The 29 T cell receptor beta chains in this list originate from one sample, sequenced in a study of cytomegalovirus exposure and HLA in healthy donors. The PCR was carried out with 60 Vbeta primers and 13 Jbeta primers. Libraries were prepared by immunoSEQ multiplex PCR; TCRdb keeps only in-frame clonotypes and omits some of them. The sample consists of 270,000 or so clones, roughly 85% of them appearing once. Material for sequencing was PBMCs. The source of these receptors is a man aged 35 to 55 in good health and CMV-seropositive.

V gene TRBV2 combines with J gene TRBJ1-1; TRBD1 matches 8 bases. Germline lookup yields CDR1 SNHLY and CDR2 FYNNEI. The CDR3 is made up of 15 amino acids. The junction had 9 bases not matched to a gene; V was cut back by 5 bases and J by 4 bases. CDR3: CASSRSGTGPTEAFF. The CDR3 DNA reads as TGTGCCAGCAGTCGTTCCGGGACAGGACCCACTGAAGCTTTCTTT. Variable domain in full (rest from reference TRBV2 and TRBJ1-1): EPEVTQTPSHQVTQMGQEVILRCVPISNHLYFYWYRQILGQKVEFLVSFYNNEISEKSEIFDDQFSVERPDGSNFTLKIRSTKLEDSAMYFCASSRSGTGPTEAFFGQGTRLTVV.

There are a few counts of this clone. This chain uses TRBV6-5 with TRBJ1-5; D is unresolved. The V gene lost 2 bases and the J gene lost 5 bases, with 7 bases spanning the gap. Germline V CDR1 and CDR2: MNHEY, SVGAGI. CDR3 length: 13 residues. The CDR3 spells CASSYRLDQPQHF. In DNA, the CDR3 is TGTGCCAGCAGTTACCGACTGGATCAGCCCCAGCATTTT.

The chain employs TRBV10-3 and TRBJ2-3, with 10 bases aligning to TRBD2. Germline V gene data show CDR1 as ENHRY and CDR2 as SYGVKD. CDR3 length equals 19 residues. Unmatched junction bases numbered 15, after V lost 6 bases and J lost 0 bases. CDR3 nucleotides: TGTGCCATCAGCTACCGCCTAAGCGGGAGGGCCACTAGCACAGATACGCAGTATTTT. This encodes CAISYRLSGRATSTDTQYF.

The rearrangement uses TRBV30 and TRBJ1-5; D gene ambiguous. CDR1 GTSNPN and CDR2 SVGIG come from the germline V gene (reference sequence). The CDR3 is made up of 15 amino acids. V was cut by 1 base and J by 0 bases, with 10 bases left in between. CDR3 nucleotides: TGTGCCTGGAGTGCCCAGGACTATAGCAATCAGCCCCAGCATTTT. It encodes CAWSAQDYSNQPQHF.

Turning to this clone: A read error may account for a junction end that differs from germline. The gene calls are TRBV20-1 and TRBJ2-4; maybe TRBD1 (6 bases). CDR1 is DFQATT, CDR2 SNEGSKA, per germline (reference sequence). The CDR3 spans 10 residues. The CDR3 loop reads CSARRDILRF. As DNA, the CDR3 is TGCAGTGCGCGACGGGACATACTACGCTTC.

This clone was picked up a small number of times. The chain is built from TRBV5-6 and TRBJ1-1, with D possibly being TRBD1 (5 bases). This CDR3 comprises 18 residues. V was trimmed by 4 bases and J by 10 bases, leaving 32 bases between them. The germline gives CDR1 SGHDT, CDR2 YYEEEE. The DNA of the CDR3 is TGTGCCAGCAGCCCCCAACCCAGGGAAAGATTACGAACACTCGGAGCTTTCTTT. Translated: CASSPQPRERLRTLGAFF.

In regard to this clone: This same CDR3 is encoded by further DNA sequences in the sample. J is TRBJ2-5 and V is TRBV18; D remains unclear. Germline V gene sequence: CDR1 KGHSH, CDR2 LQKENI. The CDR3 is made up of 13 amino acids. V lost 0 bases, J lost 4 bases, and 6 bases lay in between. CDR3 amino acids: CASSPPTRETQYF. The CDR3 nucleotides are TGTGCCAGCTCACCACCAACGAGAGAGACCCAGTACTTC. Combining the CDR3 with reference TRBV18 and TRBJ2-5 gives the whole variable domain NAGVMQNPRHLVRRRGQEARLRCSPMKGHSHVYWYRQLPEEGLKFMVYLQKENIIDESGMPKERFSAEFPKEGPSILRIQQVVRGDSAAYFCASSPPTRETQYFGPGTRLLVL.

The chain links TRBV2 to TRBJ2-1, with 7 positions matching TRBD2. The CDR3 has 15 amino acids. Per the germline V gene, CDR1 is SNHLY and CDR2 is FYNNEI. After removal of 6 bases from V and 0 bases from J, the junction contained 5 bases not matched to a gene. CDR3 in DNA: TGTGCCAGCAGCTATCGGGAGGACTCCTACAATGAGCAGTTCTTC. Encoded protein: CASSYREDSYNEQFF.

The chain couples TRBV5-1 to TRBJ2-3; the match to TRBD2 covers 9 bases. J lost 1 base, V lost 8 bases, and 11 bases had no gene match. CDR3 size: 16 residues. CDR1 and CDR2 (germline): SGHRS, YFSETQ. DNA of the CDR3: TGCGCCAGTAGGAGGGCCGGGACTAGCCGCACAGATACGCAGTATTTT. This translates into CASRRAGTSRTDTQYF.

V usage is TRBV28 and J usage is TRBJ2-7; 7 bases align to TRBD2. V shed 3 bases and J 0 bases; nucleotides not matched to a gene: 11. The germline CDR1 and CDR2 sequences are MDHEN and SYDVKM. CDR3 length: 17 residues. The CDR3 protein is CASSFGRGSWASYEQYF. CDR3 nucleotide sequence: TGTGCCAGCAGTTTTGGGCGCGGGAGTTGGGCCTCCTACGAGCAGTACTTC. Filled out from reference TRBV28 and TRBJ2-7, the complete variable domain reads DVKVTQSSRYLVKRTGEKVFLECVQDMDHENMFWYRQDPGLGLRLIYFSYDVKMKEKGDIPEGYSVSREKKERFSLILESASTNQTSMYLCASSFGRGSWASYEQYFGPGTRLTVT.

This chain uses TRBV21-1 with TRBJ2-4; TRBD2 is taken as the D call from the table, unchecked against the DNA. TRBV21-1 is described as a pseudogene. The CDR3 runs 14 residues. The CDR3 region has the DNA TGTGCCAGCAGCAAAGGGGTAGAGGGAAACATTCAGTACTTC. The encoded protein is CASSKGVEGNIQYF.

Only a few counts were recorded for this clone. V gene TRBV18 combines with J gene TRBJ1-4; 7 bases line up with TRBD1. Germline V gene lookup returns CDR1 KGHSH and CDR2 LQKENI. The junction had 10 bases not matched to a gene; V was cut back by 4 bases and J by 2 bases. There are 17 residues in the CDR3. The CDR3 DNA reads TGTGCCAGCTCACGACAGGGAATCATGGTGACTAATGAAAAACTGTTTTTT. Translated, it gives CASSRQGIMVTNEKLFF.

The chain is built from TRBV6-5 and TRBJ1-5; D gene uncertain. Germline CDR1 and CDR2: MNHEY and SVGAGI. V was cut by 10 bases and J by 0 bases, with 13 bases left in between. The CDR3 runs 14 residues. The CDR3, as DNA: TGTGCCACCCGTGACATTTATAGCAATCAGCCCCAGCATTTT. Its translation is CATRDIYSNQPQHF.

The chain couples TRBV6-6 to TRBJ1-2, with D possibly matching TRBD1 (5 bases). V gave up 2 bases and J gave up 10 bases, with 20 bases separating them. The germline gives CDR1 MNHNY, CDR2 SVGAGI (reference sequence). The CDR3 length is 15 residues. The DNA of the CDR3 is TGTGCCAGCAGTTACCCCTTTGACAGACTAGTTCTCTACACCTTC. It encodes CASSYPFDRLVLYTF.

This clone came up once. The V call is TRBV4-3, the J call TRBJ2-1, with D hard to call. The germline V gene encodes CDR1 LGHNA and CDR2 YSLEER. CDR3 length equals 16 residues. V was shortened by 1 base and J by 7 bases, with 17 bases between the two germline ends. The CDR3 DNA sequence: TGCGCCAGCAGCCAAGTCATGGGCCTCCCCCTAAATGAGCAGTTCTTC. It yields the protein CASSQVMGLPLNEQFF.

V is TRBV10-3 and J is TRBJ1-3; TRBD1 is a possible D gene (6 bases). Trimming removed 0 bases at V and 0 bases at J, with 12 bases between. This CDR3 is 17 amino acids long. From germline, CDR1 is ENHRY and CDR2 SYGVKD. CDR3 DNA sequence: TGTGCCATCAGTGAGTCGGGGGCTTTCGGCTCTGGAAACACCATATATTTT. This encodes CAISESGAFGSGNTIYF.

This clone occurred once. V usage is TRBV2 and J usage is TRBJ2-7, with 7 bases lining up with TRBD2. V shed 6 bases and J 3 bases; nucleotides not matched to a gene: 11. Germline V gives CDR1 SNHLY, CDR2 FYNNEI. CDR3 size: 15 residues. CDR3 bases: TGTGCCAGCAGACAACCAAGCGGGACCGGCTACGAGCAGTACTTC. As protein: CASRQPSGTGYEQYF.

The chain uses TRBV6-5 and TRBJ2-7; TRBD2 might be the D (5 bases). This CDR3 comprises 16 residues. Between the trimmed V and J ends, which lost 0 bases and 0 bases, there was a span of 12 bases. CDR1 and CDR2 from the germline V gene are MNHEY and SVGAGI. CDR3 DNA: TGTGCCAGCAGTTACTCGACTCGGGGAAGCTCCTACGAGCAGTACTTC. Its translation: CASSYSTRGSSYEQYF.

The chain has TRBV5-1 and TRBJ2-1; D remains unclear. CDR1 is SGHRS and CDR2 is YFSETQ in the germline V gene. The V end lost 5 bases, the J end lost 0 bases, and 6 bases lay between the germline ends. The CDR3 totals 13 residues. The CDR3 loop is CASSTSSYNEQFF. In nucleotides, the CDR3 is TGCGCCAGCAGTACGAGCTCCTACAATGAGCAGTTCTTC.

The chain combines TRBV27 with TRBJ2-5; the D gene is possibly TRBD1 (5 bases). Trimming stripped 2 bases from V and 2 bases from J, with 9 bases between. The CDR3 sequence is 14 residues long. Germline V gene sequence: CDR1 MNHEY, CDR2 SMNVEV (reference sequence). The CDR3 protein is CASSLRQGQETQYF. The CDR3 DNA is TGTGCCAGCAGTTTAAGGCAGGGTCAAGAGACCCAGTACTTC.

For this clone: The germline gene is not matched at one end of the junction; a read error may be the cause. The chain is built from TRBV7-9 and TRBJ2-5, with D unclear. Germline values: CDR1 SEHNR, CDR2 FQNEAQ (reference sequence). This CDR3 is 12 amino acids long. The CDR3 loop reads CSSSLEPETQYF. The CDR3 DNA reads TGTTCCAGCAGCTTAGAGCCCGAGACCCAGTACTTC. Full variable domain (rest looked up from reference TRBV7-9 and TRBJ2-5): DTGVSQNPRHKITKRGQNVTFRCDPISEHNRLYWYRQTLGQGPEFLTYFQNEAQLEKSRLLSDRFSAERPKGSFSTLEIQRTEQGDSAMYLCSSSLEPETQYFGPGTRLLVL.

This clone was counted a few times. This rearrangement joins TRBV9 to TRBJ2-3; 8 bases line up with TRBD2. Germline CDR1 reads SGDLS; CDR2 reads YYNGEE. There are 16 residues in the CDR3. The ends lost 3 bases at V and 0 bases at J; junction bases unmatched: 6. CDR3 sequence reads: CASSGSGTVSTDTQYF. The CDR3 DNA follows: TGTGCCAGCAGCGGTAGCGGGACTGTTAGCACAGATACGCAGTATTTT. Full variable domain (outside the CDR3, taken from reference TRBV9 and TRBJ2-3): DSGVTQTPKHLITATGQRVTLRCSPRSGDLSVYWYQQSLDQGLQFLIQYYNGEERAKGNILERFSAQQFPDLHSELNLSSLELGDSALYFCASSGSGTVSTDTQYFGPGTRLTVL.

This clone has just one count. CDR3 protein: CASSRGPGVGKNIQYF. The CDR3, as DNA: TGTGCCAGCAGCCGTGGGCCGGGGGTCGGCAAAAACATTCAGTACTTC. The chain carries TRBV11-2 and TRBJ2-4; D is possibly TRBD2 (6 bases). Germline lookup yields CDR1 SGHAT and CDR2 FQNNGV. V lost 5 bases and J 3 bases, leaving 17 bases between the germline ends. This CDR3 is built from 16 residues.

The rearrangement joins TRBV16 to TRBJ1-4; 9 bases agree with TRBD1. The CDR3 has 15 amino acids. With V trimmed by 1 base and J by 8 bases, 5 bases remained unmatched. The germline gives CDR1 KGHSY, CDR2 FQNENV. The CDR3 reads CASSQFYRGREKLFF. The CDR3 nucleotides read TGTGCCAGCAGCCAATTTTACAGGGGGCGAGAAAAACTGTTTTTT.

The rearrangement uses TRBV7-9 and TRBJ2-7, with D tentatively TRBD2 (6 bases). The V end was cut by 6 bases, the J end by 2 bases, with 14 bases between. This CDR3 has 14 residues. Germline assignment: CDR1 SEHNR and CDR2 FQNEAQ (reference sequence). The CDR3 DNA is TGTGCCAGCAGTATCGGGGAGGTCGCCTACGAGCAGTACTTC. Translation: CASSIGEVAYEQYF.

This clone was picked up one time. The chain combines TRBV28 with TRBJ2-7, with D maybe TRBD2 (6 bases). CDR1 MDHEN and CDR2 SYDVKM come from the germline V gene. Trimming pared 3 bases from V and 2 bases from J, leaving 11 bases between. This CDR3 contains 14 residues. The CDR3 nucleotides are TGTGCCAGCAGTTTCCCGGGACTTCCCTACGAGCAGTACTTC. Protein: CASSFPGLPYEQYF.

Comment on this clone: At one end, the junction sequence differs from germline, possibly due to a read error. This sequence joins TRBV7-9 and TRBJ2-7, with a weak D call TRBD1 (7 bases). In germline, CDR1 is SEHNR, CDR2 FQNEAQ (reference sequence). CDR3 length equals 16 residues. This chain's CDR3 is CSSSLGLQGRSYEQYF. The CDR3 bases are TGTTCCAGCAGCTTAGGTTTACAGGGGAGGTCCTACGAGCAGTACTTC. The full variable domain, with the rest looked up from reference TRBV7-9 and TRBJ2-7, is DTGVSQNPRHKITKRGQNVTFRCDPISEHNRLYWYRQTLGQGPEFLTYFQNEAQLEKSRLLSDRFSAERPKGSFSTLEIQRTEQGDSAMYLCSSSLGLQGRSYEQYFGPGTRLTVT.

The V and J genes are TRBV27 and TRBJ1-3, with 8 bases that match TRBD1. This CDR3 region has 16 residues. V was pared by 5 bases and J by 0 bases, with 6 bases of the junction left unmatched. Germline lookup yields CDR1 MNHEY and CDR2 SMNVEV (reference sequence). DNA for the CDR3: TGTGCCAGCAGTCCCCTAGACAGGGGCTCTGGAAACACCATATATTTT. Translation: CASSPLDRGSGNTIYF.

In DNA form, the CDR3 reads TGTGCCAGCAGGTTTAGTCCGGGGGGCCCCGAATCTTCCACAGATACGCAGTATTTT. This encodes CASRFSPGGPESSTDTQYF. The V gene is TRBV27, the J gene TRBJ2-3; a weak D match, TRBD2 (7 bases). V gave up 6 bases and J gave up 2 bases, with 27 bases separating them. The CDR3 has 19 amino acids. The V gene's germline CDR1 is MNHEY and CDR2 SMNVEV (reference sequence).